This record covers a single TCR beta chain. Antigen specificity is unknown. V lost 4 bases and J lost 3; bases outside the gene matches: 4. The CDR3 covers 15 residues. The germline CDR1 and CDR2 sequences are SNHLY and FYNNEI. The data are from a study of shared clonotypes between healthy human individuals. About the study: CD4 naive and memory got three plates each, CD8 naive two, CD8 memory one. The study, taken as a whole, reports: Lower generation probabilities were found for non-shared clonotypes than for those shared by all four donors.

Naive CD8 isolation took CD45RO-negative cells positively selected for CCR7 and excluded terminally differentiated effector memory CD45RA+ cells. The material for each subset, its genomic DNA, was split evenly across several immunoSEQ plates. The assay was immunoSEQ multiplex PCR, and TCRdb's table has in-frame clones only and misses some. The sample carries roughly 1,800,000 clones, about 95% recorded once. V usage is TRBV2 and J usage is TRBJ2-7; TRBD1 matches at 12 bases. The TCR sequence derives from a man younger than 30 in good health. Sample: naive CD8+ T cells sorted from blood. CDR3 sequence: CASSVGTGGFYEQYF. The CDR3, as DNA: TGTGCCAGCAGTGTAGGGACAGGGGGCTTCTACGAGCAGTACTTC. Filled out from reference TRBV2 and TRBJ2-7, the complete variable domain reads EPEVTQTPSHQVTQMGQEVILRCVPISNHLYFYWYRQILGQKVEFLVSFYNNEISEKSEIFDDQFSVERPDGSNFTLKIRSTKLEDSAMYFCASSVGTGGFYEQYFGPGTRLTVT.